This TCR beta chain appears in the sequencing data of a study of CD8+ T cells in alopecia areata. General study results and limits: Tofacitinib yielded significantly lower scalp clonality and fewer expanded CD8+ clones among the top 100.

Extraction and reverse transcription of RNA yielded cDNA as the sequencing template. Only in-frame clones appear in the TCRdb table, and some are missing; sequencing was by immunoSEQ multiplex PCR. Seen here are 200,000 or so clones, roughly 60% observed once, and the top ten hold more than 5.5%. Trimming left V 0 bases short and J 0 bases short, with 12 bases between. The germline gives CDR1 LGHNA, CDR2 YNFKEQ. CDR3 length equals 17 residues. Treatment given: oral pan-JAK inhibitor, 5-10 mg twice daily. It was from PBMCs that CD4+ and CD8+ T cells were sorted. This clone was detected only once. What it binds is not known.

The chain carries TRBV4-2 and TRBJ1-5, with unresolved D. The sequencing here drew on CD4+ T cells sorted from blood, taken at week 24, from a patient treated with tofacitinib. This sequence was found in a human donor with alopecia areata. CDR3 amino acids: CASSQEKGSDSNQPQHF. The CDR3 DNA is TGTGCCAGCAGCCAAGAAAAAGGTAGTGATAGCAATCAGCCCCAGCATTTT.